This T cell receptor (beta chain) was recovered during a study of T cell responses to AZD1222 COVID-19 vaccine (dated by TCRdb to about 2021). At the level of the whole study: Because spike-specific TCR depth and breadth did not differ between the two schedules, AZD1222 recipients who got a second dose at roughly 4 weeks were pooled with those who got a second dose at roughly 12 weeks. A total of approximately 240 trial participants underwent TCR sequencing, of whom 207 had received two doses of AZD1222 and about 25 had received two doses of the MenACWY control vaccine. Trial participants were enrolled into age subgroups of 18-55, 56-69 and 70-plus years, which contained approximately 150, 28 and 58 TCR-sequenced participants, respectively.

Of note for this clone: The clone's antigen remains unknown. It has no much larger one-base neighbor in the sample; base qualities were not kept.

This specimen's time point label, per the study, means: baseline before first vaccination. Vaccinee samples were obtained from the UK trials COV001 and COV002, which included a single-blind randomized controlled phase 2/3 trial of AZD1222 (ChAdOx1 nCoV-19) in healthy adults. For TCRbeta chain sequencing, PBMC samples from trial participants were taken at day 0 and at day 28 after the second dose. The research as a whole found: No day 14 peak-response samples were available, so repertoires were characterized only after the peak T cell response. In the small 56-69-year group, the increase in depth fell short of significance, most likely because of low power. Reportedly, close to half of the unique spike-specific TCRs recognized epitopes lying outside the regions that are mutated in the B.1.351 and B.1.1.7 variants. A significant rise in spike-specific TCR breadth and depth was observed after two AZD1222 doses relative to day 0 and relative to MenACWY recipients. Only a handful of AZD1222 recipients were SARS-CoV-2 seropositive at baseline, limiting conclusions about previously exposed vaccinees. Most participants were white British and females outnumbered males, and the authors suggested that clonal diversity may have been underestimated. Vaccine-associated CD4 TCRs spanned the whole spike protein, with dominant responses in regions 160-218 and 743-854.

The CDR3 regions of human TCRbeta chains were subjected to immunosequencing. Concerning the study's data processing: TCRs in the repertoires were compared against a reference library of SARS-CoV-2-specific TCRs that had been generated with the MIRA antigen-specificity platform. Breadth was defined as the fraction of unique TCRs that were SARS-CoV-2-associated. Depth was defined as the fraction of total T cells that were SARS-CoV-2-associated. Each spike-specific TCR was assigned to its reactive spike region and to a CD4 or CD8 class using the MIRA data. Log10-transformed breadth and depth values were compared by one-way ANOVA with Sidak's multiple comparisons tests. Sourced from immuneACCESS, this table was stored by TCRdb with only in-frame sequences that have V and J called. A share of the clones is absent; for the studies checked, an unresolved V gene accounts for under half, and the remainder has no known explanation. V, J and clone size were drawn from that table, and D and trimming were deduced from the DNA. The sample profile shows just under 35,000 clones; 70% to 90% of them were found once. Jointly, the top ten make up roughly 7% of the sample.

The germline V gene encodes CDR1 SGHRS and CDR2 YFSETQ. Reading from cysteine to phenylalanine, the CDR3 counts 14 amino acids. CDR3 DNA is the only sequence kept; it has 42 bases, read in frame from the first base. Compared with germline, V lacks 4 bases and J lacks 7 bases; bases without a gene match: 5. This material consisted of peripheral blood, taken on day 0 of AZD1222 vaccination. The sequence links TRBV5-1 to TRBJ2-2, and TRBD1 aligns with 9 junction nucleotides. This receptor was obtained from an adult in good health. The sequence in DNA is TGCGCCAGCAGCAGGGACAGGGAAGACGGGGAGCTGTTTTTT. Its translation is CASSRDREDGELFF. Where the CDR3 stops, the reference TRBV5-1 and TRBJ2-2 genes take over; the full variable domain is KAGVTQTPRYLIKTRGQQVTLSCSPISGHRSVSWYQQTPGQGLQFLFEYFSETQRNKGNFPGRFSGRQFSNSRSEMNVSTLELGDSALYLCASSRDREDGELFFGEGSRLTVL.